This is a list of T cell receptor beta chains from one sample in a study of blood T cell repertoires in COVID-19. The protocol was immunoSEQ multiplex PCR, while the TCRdb copy is restricted to in-frame clones and leaves out a portion. Altogether some 390,000 clones are present, roughly 90% being singletons, with the ten largest covering about 1.6%. The source material was peripheral blood. The receptors were sampled from a woman in her forties with COVID-19, enrolled during active disease. CDR3s include the opening cysteine and the closing phenylalanine or tryptophan. The order of the fields is CDR3 protein, CDR3 DNA, V gene, clone size, J gene, D gene. D genes are given only for firm matches. Expanded clones are given a class, and other clones once, few, many or no size at all.

cdr3_aa: CASSMNRGRGTEAFF
cdr3_nt: TGTGCCAGTAGTATGAACCGCGGCAGGGGCACTGAAGCTTTCTTT
v_call: TRBV19
clone_size: .
j_call: TRBJ1-1
d_call: .

cdr3_aa: CSTYTDTQYF
cdr3_nt: TGCAGCACCTACACAGATACGCAGTATTTT
v_call: TRBV29-1
clone_size: .
j_call: TRBJ2-3
d_call: .

cdr3_aa: CASSYGLAGYTF
cdr3_nt: TGTGCCAGCAGCTATGGGCTGGCTGGCTACACCTTC
v_call: TRBV11-2
clone_size: .
j_call: TRBJ1-2
d_call: .

cdr3_aa: CATSEGETQYF
cdr3_nt: TGTGCCACTTCCGAGGGAGAGACCCAGTACTTC
v_call: TRBV24-1
clone_size: once
j_call: TRBJ2-5
d_call: .

cdr3_aa: CASSERGGGAYEQYF
cdr3_nt: TGTGCCAGCAGTGAGAGGGGGGGAGGAGCCTACGAGCAGTACTTC
v_call: TRBV25-1
clone_size: .
j_call: TRBJ2-7
d_call: .

cdr3_aa: CASSTDSALTTGSNSPLHF
cdr3_nt: TGTGCCAGCAGTACCGACAGCGCCTTAACTACAGGATCTAATTCACCCCTCCACTTT
v_call: TRBV27
clone_size: .
j_call: TRBJ1-6
d_call: .

cdr3_aa: CASSIQGSGYTF
cdr3_nt: TGTGCCAGCTCAATACAGGGGTCTGGCTACACCTTC
v_call: TRBV18
clone_size: .
j_call: TRBJ1-2
d_call: TRBD1

cdr3_aa: CASSLLAGGPTDTQYF
cdr3_nt: TGTGCCAGCTCACTACTAGCGGGAGGGCCCACAGATACGCAGTATTTT
v_call: TRBV18
clone_size: .
j_call: TRBJ2-3
d_call: TRBD2

cdr3_aa: CASSAPGHANTEAFF
cdr3_nt: TGTGCCAGCAGCGCCCCGGGACACGCGAACACTGAAGCTTTCTTT
v_call: TRBV9
clone_size: .
j_call: TRBJ1-1
d_call: .

cdr3_aa: CASSLGTGSYTDTQYF
cdr3_nt: TGCGCCAGCAGCTTGGGTACCGGGAGTTACACAGATACGCAGTATTTT
v_call: TRBV5-1
clone_size: .
j_call: TRBJ2-3
d_call: .

cdr3_aa: CASSQDGTGVFTQYF
cdr3_nt: TGCGCCAGCAGCCAAGATGGGACAGGGGTTTTTACGCAGTATTTT
v_call: TRBV4-3
clone_size: .
j_call: TRBJ2-3
d_call: TRBD1

cdr3_aa: CASGRGLRDTQYF
cdr3_nt: TGTGCTAGTGGTAGGGGCCTACGAGATACGCAGTATTTT
v_call: TRBV12-5
clone_size: .
j_call: TRBJ2-3
d_call: .

cdr3_aa: CASRVGQGHTGELFF
cdr3_nt: TGTGCCAGTAGGGTGGGACAGGGTCACACCGGGGAGCTGTTTTTT
v_call: TRBV19
clone_size: .
j_call: TRBJ2-2
d_call: TRBD1

cdr3_aa: CASRTGGMNTEAFF
cdr3_nt: TGTGCCAGCAGAACAGGGGGGATGAACACTGAAGCTTTCTTT
v_call: TRBV28
clone_size: .
j_call: TRBJ1-1
d_call: TRBD1

cdr3_aa: CASSETGTSSYEQYF
cdr3_nt: TGTGCCAGCAGTGAGACCGGGACTAGCTCCTACGAGCAGTACTTC
v_call: TRBV6-2/TRBV6-3
clone_size: .
j_call: TRBJ2-7
d_call: TRBD2

cdr3_aa: CASSLGGGRNQPQHF
cdr3_nt: TGCGCCAGCAGCTTGGGAGGGGGTCGAAATCAGCCCCAGCATTTT
v_call: TRBV5-1
clone_size: .
j_call: TRBJ1-5
d_call: .

cdr3_aa: CAWSQRLEGEAFF
cdr3_nt: TGTGCCTGGAGTCAAAGACTGGAGGGTGAAGCTTTCTTT
v_call: TRBV30
clone_size: .
j_call: TRBJ1-1
d_call: .

cdr3_aa: CAISGLAGEGEETQYF
cdr3_nt: TGTGCCATCAGTGGACTAGCGGGAGAGGGGGAAGAGACCCAGTACTTC
v_call: TRBV10-3
clone_size: .
j_call: TRBJ2-5
d_call: TRBD2

cdr3_aa: CASRGPGQAGNTIYF
cdr3_nt: TGTGCCAGCAGAGGGCCAGGGCAGGCCGGAAACACCATATATTTT
v_call: TRBV9
clone_size: once
j_call: TRBJ1-3
d_call: .

cdr3_aa: CASSAGTGNQPQHF
cdr3_nt: TGCGCCAGCAGTGCAGGGACAGGGAATCAGCCCCAGCATTTT
v_call: TRBV10-2
clone_size: .
j_call: TRBJ1-5
d_call: TRBD1

cdr3_aa: CASSIRTRGNEQFF
cdr3_nt: TGTGCCAGCAGCATACGGACGCGGGGCAATGAGCAGTTCTTC
v_call: TRBV13
clone_size: .
j_call: TRBJ2-1
d_call: .

cdr3_aa: CASSLQGARDTEAFF
cdr3_nt: TGTGCCAGCAGCTTACAGGGGGCGAGGGACACTGAAGCTTTCTTT
v_call: TRBV5-5
clone_size: .
j_call: TRBJ1-1
d_call: TRBD1

cdr3_aa: CASSQQGNDNSPLHF
cdr3_nt: TGTGCCAGCAGTCAACAGGGGAACGATAATTCACCCCTCCACTTT
v_call: TRBV2
clone_size: many
j_call: TRBJ1-6
d_call: TRBD1

cdr3_aa: CASTSGGDQQFF
cdr3_nt: TGTGCCAGCACTTCCGGGGGGGACCAACAGTTCTTC
v_call: TRBV11-3
clone_size: .
j_call: TRBJ2-1
d_call: TRBD2

cdr3_aa: CASSDLGKNSPLHF
cdr3_nt: TGTGCCAGCAGCGACCTAGGCAAGAATTCACCCCTCCACTTT
v_call: TRBV3-1/TRBV3-2
clone_size: .
j_call: TRBJ1-6
d_call: .

cdr3_aa: CASNPDSYNEQFF
cdr3_nt: TGCGCCAGCAACCCCGACAGCTACAATGAGCAGTTCTTC
v_call: TRBV5-1
clone_size: .
j_call: TRBJ2-1
d_call: .

cdr3_aa: CASSSSGGYEQYF
cdr3_nt: TGTGCCAGCAGTTCCTCAGGGGGCTACGAGCAGTACTTC
v_call: TRBV28
clone_size: .
j_call: TRBJ2-7
d_call: TRBD1

cdr3_aa: CASSPAGNTIYF
cdr3_nt: TGCGCCAGCAGCCCGGCTGGAAACACCATATATTTT
v_call: TRBV5-1
clone_size: .
j_call: TRBJ1-3
d_call: .

cdr3_aa: CASSLDERQGTEAFF
cdr3_nt: TGTGCCAGCAGCTTAGATGAGAGACAGGGGACTGAAGCTTTCTTT
v_call: TRBV7-2
clone_size: .
j_call: TRBJ1-1
d_call: TRBD1

cdr3_aa: CASTSRFTDTQYF
cdr3_nt: TGTGCCAGCACTTCCCGGTTCACAGATACGCAGTATTTT
v_call: TRBV6-4
clone_size: .
j_call: TRBJ2-3
d_call: .

cdr3_aa: CASSLRQGVQPQHF
cdr3_nt: TGTGCCAGCAGTCTTCGACAGGGAGTTCAGCCCCAGCATTTT
v_call: TRBV6-2/TRBV6-3
clone_size: .
j_call: TRBJ1-5
d_call: TRBD1

cdr3_aa: CASSSPLGGNEKLFF
cdr3_nt: TGTGCCAGCAGTTCACCGTTAGGCGGTAATGAAAAACTGTTTTTT
v_call: TRBV28
clone_size: .
j_call: TRBJ1-4
d_call: .

cdr3_aa: CASSQVLLAEDNEQFF
cdr3_nt: TGCGCCAGCAGCCAAGTTTTACTAGCGGAGGACAATGAGCAGTTCTTC
v_call: TRBV4-3
clone_size: .
j_call: TRBJ2-1
d_call: TRBD2

cdr3_aa: CASSQGRVNIQYF
cdr3_nt: TGCGCCAGCAGCCAAGGCAGGGTGAACATTCAGTACTTC
v_call: TRBV4-3
clone_size: .
j_call: TRBJ2-4
d_call: .

cdr3_aa: CASSFDGTGASYEQYF
cdr3_nt: TGCGCCAGCAGCTTTGACGGGACAGGCGCCTCTTACGAGCAGTACTTC
v_call: TRBV5-1
clone_size: .
j_call: TRBJ2-7
d_call: TRBD1

cdr3_aa: CASSGGGGHTDTQYF
cdr3_nt: TGTGCCAGCAGTGGAGGGGGCGGACACACAGATACGCAGTATTTT
v_call: TRBV2
clone_size: .
j_call: TRBJ2-3
d_call: TRBD1

cdr3_aa: CASSLRTGREQYF
cdr3_nt: TGTGCCAGCAGCTTACGGACAGGGCGGGAGCAGTACTTC
v_call: TRBV21-1
clone_size: .
j_call: TRBJ2-7
d_call: .

cdr3_aa: CASSIVPGQGRSNYGYTF
cdr3_nt: TGTGCCAGTAGTATAGTTCCGGGACAGGGTCGCTCTAACTATGGCTACACCTTC
v_call: TRBV19
clone_size: few
j_call: TRBJ1-2
d_call: TRBD1

cdr3_aa: CASSSSGTDYSGANVLTF
cdr3_nt: TGTGCCAGCAGTTCCTCCGGGACAGACTACTCTGGGGCCAACGTCCTGACTTTC
v_call: TRBV28
clone_size: few
j_call: TRBJ2-6
d_call: TRBD1